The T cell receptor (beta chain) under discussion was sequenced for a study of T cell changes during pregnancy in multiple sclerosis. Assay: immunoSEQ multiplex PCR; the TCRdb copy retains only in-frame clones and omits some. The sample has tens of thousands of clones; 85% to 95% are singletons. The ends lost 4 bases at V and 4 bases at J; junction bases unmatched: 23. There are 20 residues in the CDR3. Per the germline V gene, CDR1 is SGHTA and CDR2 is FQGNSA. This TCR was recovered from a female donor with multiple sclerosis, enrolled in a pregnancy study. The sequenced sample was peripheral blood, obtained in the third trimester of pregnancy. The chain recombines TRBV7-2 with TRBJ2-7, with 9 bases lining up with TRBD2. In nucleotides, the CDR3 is TGTGCCAGCAGCTCAGCCCGAAACCCATTTGAGGTAGCGGGAGATTACGAGCAGTACTTC. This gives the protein CASSSARNPFEVAGDYEQYF. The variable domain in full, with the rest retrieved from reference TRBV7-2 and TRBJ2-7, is GAGVSQSPSNKVTEKGKDVELRCDPISGHTALYWYRQSLGQGLEFLIYFQGNSAPDKSGLPSDRFSAERTGGSVSTLTIQRTQQEDSAVYLCASSSARNPFEVAGDYEQYFGPGTRLTVT.